The T cell receptor beta chain described here comes from a study of blood T cell repertoires in COVID-19. Whole-study context: Sample material is recorded as cDNA or gDNA derived from T cells, B-cell-depleted T cells, or PBMCs.

Some clones are missing from TCRdb's copy, which holds only in-frame ones; the method was immunoSEQ multiplex PCR. The sample lists 120,000 or so clones; around 90% were seen once. Per the germline V gene, CDR1 is SGDLS and CDR2 is YYNGEE. The junction had 10 bases not matched to a gene; V was cut back by 3 bases and J by 5 bases. This CDR3 is 15 amino acids long. The receptor's source is a human donor in a cohort sampled during active COVID-19. The chain couples TRBV9 to TRBJ2-5; 7 bases line up with TRBD2. Sequences were obtained from peripheral blood. The CDR3 DNA sequence: TGTGCCAGCAGCGCGCGATTGACTAGCCGGGAGACCCAGTACTTC. Protein sequence: CASSARLTSRETQYF.